This TCR beta chain was recovered during a study of blood T cell repertoires in COVID-19. This table comes from immunoSEQ multiplex PCR, and its TCRdb copy is limited to in-frame clones, with some not included. The table includes 90,000 to 120,000 clones, roughly 83% detected once. In germline, CDR1 is LNHDA, CDR2 SQIVND (reference sequence). This CDR3 region has 14 residues. With 7 bases removed from V and 0 bases from J, the gap between germline ends came to 13 bases. In its sample, this clone was seen once. This sequence originates from a human donor in a cohort sampled during active COVID-19. The V and J genes are TRBV19 and TRBJ2-7; no definite D call. The sample was peripheral blood. CDR3 residues: CASTLDTLSYEQYF. Here the CDR3 DNA reads TGTGCCAGTACCTTAGACACCCTCTCCTACGAGCAGTACTTC.